This is a list of T cell receptor beta chains from one sample in a study of blood T cell repertoires in COVID-19. The protocol was immunoSEQ multiplex PCR, while the TCRdb copy is restricted to in-frame clones and leaves out a portion. The table includes under 200,000 clones, 80% to 90% detected once. The specimen was peripheral blood. The receptor set was obtained from a woman aged 70-85 years with COVID-19, enrolled during active disease. The CDR3 runs from the conserved cysteine through the conserved F or W.

J gene | V gene | CDR3 protein
TRBJ1-1 | TRBV25-1 | CASTPSGKNTEAFF
TRBJ1-1 | TRBV10-3 | CAISESRTGANTEAFF
TRBJ2-7 | TRBV29-1 | CSVDGAGYEQYF
TRBJ2-1 | TRBV5-1 | CASSLHGIDNEQFF
TRBJ1-5 | TRBV15 | CATRDRGDSNQPQHF
TRBJ2-7 | TRBV6-5 | CASSSTGGGGYEQYF
TRBJ2-5 | TRBV11-2 | CASSPTGEETQYF
TRBJ2-3 | TRBV2 | CASTLAGGLSDTQYF
TRBJ1-2 | TRBV29-1 | CSVGRGVDYGYTF
TRBJ1-2 | TRBV7-9 | CASSLGGDRANYGYTF
TRBJ1-1 | TRBV11-2 | CASRYGQGGVNTEAFF
TRBJ2-1 | TRBV10-3 | CAISESGRASGARNEQFF
TRBJ2-5 | TRBV5-6 | CASSYPGQGSWETQYF
TRBJ1-3 | TRBV2 | CASKETGSGNTIYF
TRBJ1-5 | TRBV30 | CAWGEANQPQHF
TRBJ2-7 | TRBV4-1 | CASSRVGQGSYEQYF
TRBJ2-7 | TRBV7-2 | CASSPPGTPSYEQYF
TRBJ2-7 | TRBV2 | CASSADREGEQYF
TRBJ1-2 | TRBV7-9 | CASSRQDRGTF
TRBJ2-1 | TRBV6-1 | CASSEGRGNPVEQFF
TRBJ2-5 | TRBV19 | CASTWGQGAGETQYF
TRBJ2-5 | TRBV9 | CASSPVETQYF
TRBJ2-7 | TRBV5-1 | CASSFWTGSGHEQYF
TRBJ1-4 | TRBV9 | CASSLGQLTNEKLFF
TRBJ1-3 | TRBV5-1 | CASSFGGSGGNTIYF
TRBJ2-1 | TRBV4-1 | CASSQEVTSGGLYNEQFF
TRBJ2-5 | TRBV6-5 | CASSYSGQQETQYF
TRBJ2-3 | TRBV24-1 | CATMEGGRLDSDTQYF
TRBJ2-1 | TRBV3-1/TRBV3-2 | CASSRQGAGEQFF
TRBJ1-1 | TRBV5-1 | CASRTEGATEAFF
TRBJ2-3 | TRBV2 | CASSNSGGPSTDTQYF
TRBJ2-3 | TRBV5-5 | CASSLRGGAGTDTQYF
TRBJ2-5 | TRBV28 | CASTVVGQRETQYF
TRBJ2-7 | TRBV5-1 | CASSLGAGTGSNEQYF
TRBJ1-4 | TRBV2 | CASSEDRGQEKLFF
TRBJ1-6 | TRBV28 | CAVPGQGDNSPLHF
TRBJ1-6 | TRBV12-3/TRBV12-4 | CASKNSPQSPLHF
TRBJ1-1 | TRBV3-1/TRBV3-2 | CASSRNQELEAFF
TRBJ1-4 | TRBV5-4 | CASSLSGVINEKLFF
TRBJ1-2 | TRBV6-5 | CASSPGQGFYGYTF
TRBJ1-2 | TRBV5-6 | CASSIGQGSGYTF
TRBJ1-1 | TRBV29-1 | CSFGGNTEAFF
TRBJ2-1 | TRBV9 | CASSVGQGAVGEQFF
TRBJ1-2 | TRBV5-6 | CASSWDLTSGGYTF
TRBJ2-7 | TRBV28 | CATRDSRSYEQYF
TRBJ1-1 | TRBV7-8 | CASSTRAGGATMNTEAFF
TRBJ1-2 | TRBV14 | CASSPGGSLGYTF
TRBJ1-6 | TRBV28 | CASGQTNSPLHF
TRBJ1-1 | TRBV2 | CASTIDRVSTEAFF
TRBJ1-4 | TRBV28 | CASSRQSTNEKLFF
TRBJ1-2 | TRBV4-1 | CASSQERSGYTF
TRBJ2-7 | TRBV6-2/TRBV6-3 | CASSYTGVAPFYEQYF
TRBJ1-1 | TRBV3-1/TRBV3-2 | CASSQEMYMNTQPREAFF
TRBJ2-3 | TRBV28 | CASKGFGPSGDTDTQYF
TRBJ2-3 | TRBV10-3 | CAISESKTSGSTDTQYF
TRBJ1-2 | TRBV6-1 | CASSEAGGFGYGYTF
TRBJ2-7 | TRBV11-2 | CASSPAGGSGEQYF
TRBJ1-6 | TRBV5-1 | CASSWAGQGENSPLHF
TRBJ1-5 | TRBV5-1 | CASSSVPGAEQPQHF
TRBJ1-2 | TRBV30 | CAWSATGLLYGYTF